The rows below give T cell receptor beta chains drawn from one sample of a study of regulatory T cells in long-lasting Graves disease. MiXCR, applied by TCRdb to the multiplex PCR reads, yields one record per CDR3 protein. Seen here are about 220,000 distinct CDR3 sequences, roughly 19% observed once, and the top ten hold about 11%. This sample was shared with a second study, whose subject was T cells in Graves' hyperthyroidism and ophthalmopathy.

The sequences come from peripheral blood mononuclear cells (PBMCs), collected at new diagnosis, from a patient treated with antithyroid drugs. The receptors derive from a woman in her 30s with Graves disease. Each CDR3 is given with its conserved first and last residue. The D gene is left open where the match is weak. The listing skips clone size in some rows; elsewhere it reads once, few, many or a size class.

size	V	D	J	CDR3	DNA
NA	TRBV25-1	TRBD2	TRBJ2-1	CASSGRGLAGYDEQFF	TGTGCCAGCAGTGGGCGGGGACTAGCGGGATACGATGAGCAGTTCTTC
many	TRBV14	NA	TRBJ2-1	CASSQVAGWQFF	TGTGCCAGCAGCCAAGTCGCAGGATGGCAGTTCTTC
many	TRBV7-2	TRBD2	TRBJ2-1	CASSLELAGGGNEQFF	TGTGCCAGCAGCTTAGAGCTAGCGGGGGGGGGCAATGAGCAGTTCTTC
NA	TRBV3-1	NA	TRBJ1-1	CASSQARASKTEAFF	TGTGCCAGCAGCCAAGCTAGAGCGTCGAAGACTGAAGCTTTCTTT
many	TRBV11-2	NA	TRBJ2-3	CASSLGAPRDTQYF	TGTGCCAGCAGCCTCGGGGCCCCCCGGGATACGCAGTATTTT
many	TRBV7-3	NA	TRBJ1-1	CASSLTPGLDTEAFF	TGTGCCAGCAGCTTAACGCCAGGGTTGGACACTGAAGCTTTCTTT
many	TRBV20-1	NA	TRBJ1-5	CSAITQGNGNQPQHF	TGCAGTGCTATAACACAGGGAAACGGCAATCAGCCCCAGCATTTT
NA	TRBV7-8	NA	TRBJ2-5	CASSSRRGSQETQYF	TGTGCCAGCAGCTCCCGGCGGGGAAGCCAAGAGACCCAGTACTTC
many	TRBV7-2	NA	TRBJ1-2	CASSKQQGTYGYTF	TGTGCCAGCAGCAAACAACAGGGTACCTATGGCTACACCTTC
many	TRBV5-1	TRBD1	TRBJ2-6	CASDRDGANVLTF	TGCGCCAGCGACAGGGACGGGGCCAACGTCCTGACTTTC
NA	TRBV11-2	TRBD1	TRBJ1-2	CASSLTDRDGYTF	TGTGCCAGCAGCTTGACGGACAGGGATGGCTACACCTTC
NA	TRBV7-3	TRBD2	TRBJ2-1	CASSFPGLAGGPEAEQFF	TGTGCCAGCAGCTTCCCAGGACTAGCGGGGGGGCCCGAGGCAGAGCAGTTCTTC
few	TRBV5-5	NA	TRBJ1-2	CASSSRTGLGHGYTF	TGTGCCAGCAGCTCACGCACGGGGCTCGGCCATGGCTACACCTTC
many	TRBV20-1	TRBD1	TRBJ2-3	CSAPGTGVNTQYF	TGCAGTGCGCCCGGGACAGGGGTAAATACGCAGTATTTT
NA	TRBV29-1	NA	TRBJ1-3	CSVEGGLGNTIYF	TGCAGCGTTGAGGGGGGGCTCGGAAACACCATATATTTT
many	TRBV12-3/TRBV12-4	TRBD2	TRBJ2-7	CASSSLAGGSRHYEQYF	TGTGCCAGCAGTTCACTAGCGGGAGGCTCCAGACATTACGAGCAGTACTTC
many	TRBV28	TRBD1	TRBJ1-2	CASSLESATGMDYGYTF	TGTGCCAGCAGTTTAGAATCCGCGACAGGGATGGACTATGGCTACACCTTC
NA	TRBV7-3	NA	TRBJ1-2	CASSTLSGHTGYTF	TGTGCCAGCAGCACCCTCTCCGGGCATACGGGCTACACCTTC
many	TRBV28	NA	TRBJ1-2	CASSFQGKDGYTF	TGTGCCAGCAGTTTTCAAGGGAAAGATGGCTACACCTTC
NA	TRBV6-1	NA	TRBJ2-3	CASSGRLPTDTQYF	TGTGCCAGCAGTGGCCGACTTCCCACAGATACGCAGTATTTT
many	TRBV4-1	NA	TRBJ1-2	CAISYRHGGYGYTF	TGCGCCATCTCGTATCGACATGGGGGCTATGGCTACACCTTC
many	TRBV28	NA	TRBJ1-3	CASSAGRSSGNTIYF	TGTGCCAGCAGCGCCGGACGGTCCTCTGGAAACACCATATATTTT
NA	TRBV28	TRBD1	TRBJ2-5	CASSLRSFRDSQETQYF	TGTGCCAGCAGTTTGCGGTCCTTTCGGGACAGCCAAGAGACCCAGTACTTC
few	TRBV9	TRBD2	TRBJ2-1	CASSPQGTSGNDEQFF	TGTGCCAGCAGCCCTCAAGGGACTAGCGGGAACGATGAGCAGTTCTTC
many	TRBV28	TRBD1	TRBJ1-1	CASSPGTGGDWTEAFF	TGTGCCAGCAGCCCCGGGACAGGGGGGGACTGGACTGAAGCTTTCTTT
many	TRBV5-1	NA	TRBJ1-2	CASSLARQPSYGYTF	TGCGCCAGCAGCTTGGCCCGTCAGCCCTCCTATGGCTACACCTTC
many	TRBV28	TRBD1	TRBJ1-2	CASRRRTTGVATNYGYTF	TGTGCCAGCAGGCGGAGGACGACAGGGGTTGCGACTAACTATGGCTACACCTTC
many	TRBV11-3	NA	TRBJ1-6	CASSRGRDSPLHF	TGTGCCAGCAGCCGAGGTCGGGATTCACCCCTCCACTTT
NA	TRBV18	NA	TRBJ2-1	CASSDNLNNEQFF	TGTGCCAGCTCAGATAACCTCAACAATGAGCAGTTCTTC
many	TRBV30	TRBD2	TRBJ2-1	CAWNERGPYNEQFF	TGTGCCTGGAATGAGCGGGGCCCCTACAATGAGCAGTTCTTC
many	TRBV18	NA	TRBJ2-1	CASSKVYNEQFF	TGTGCCAGCTCGAAGGTTTACAATGAGCAGTTCTTC
many	TRBV6-1	NA	TRBJ2-7	CASSESRGTYEQYF	TGTGCCAGCAGTGAATCCAGGGGAACCTACGAGCAGTACTTC
few	TRBV4-2	TRBD2	TRBJ2-1	CASSQDGTSGYNEQFF	TGTGCCAGCAGCCAAGATGGGACTAGCGGGTACAATGAGCAGTTCTTC
many	TRBV29-1	TRBD1	TRBJ1-2	CSVGDSAYGYTF	TGCAGCGTTGGGGACAGCGCCTATGGCTACACCTTC
many	TRBV5-1	TRBD2	TRBJ2-7	CASSPGLGTVRRPYEQYF	TGCGCCAGCAGTCCGGGACTAGGGACCGTTAGGAGACCGTACGAGCAGTACTTC
NA	TRBV11-2	NA	TRBJ1-3	CASRPGQAGNTIYF	TGTGCCAGCAGGCCCGGGCAGGCCGGAAACACCATATATTTT
many	TRBV19	TRBD2	TRBJ2-1	CASTPRTSGTNEQFF	TGTGCCAGTACCCCTCGGACTAGCGGGACCAATGAGCAGTTCTTC
many	TRBV18	NA	TRBJ1-1	CASSPLGVQNTEAFF	TGTGCCAGCTCACCGTTAGGGGTCCAGAACACTGAAGCTTTCTTT
NA	TRBV7-7	TRBD1	TRBJ2-5	CASSPPGQGTETQYF	TGTGCTAGCAGTCCACCGGGACAGGGTACAGAGACCCAGTACTTC
many	TRBV2	NA	TRBJ1-4	CASRRDFNEKLFF	TGTGCCAGCAGGCGGGATTTTAATGAAAAACTGTTTTTT
NA	TRBV28	TRBD1	TRBJ2-7	CASSPWGTGRRYPILEQYF	TGTGCCAGCAGTCCTTGGGGGACAGGCCGTCGCTACCCAATTCTCGAGCAGTACTTC
many	TRBV6-1	TRBD1	TRBJ1-2	CASIDRGRGYGYTF	TGTGCCAGCATCGACAGGGGACGCGGCTATGGCTACACCTTC
NA	TRBV6-5	NA	TRBJ2-7	CASSYGSGSYEQYF	TGTGCCAGCAGTTACGGGTCCGGCTCCTACGAGCAGTACTTC
NA	TRBV9	TRBD1	TRBJ1-1	CASRAAPGQLNTEAFF	TGTGCCAGCAGGGCGGCCCCGGGACAGTTGAACACTGAAGCTTTCTTT
many	TRBV19	NA	TRBJ1-5	CASSQGNNNQPQHF	TGTGCCAGTAGTCAGGGGAACAACAATCAGCCCCAGCATTTT
many	TRBV5-1	TRBD1	TRBJ2-7	CASSLTGASYEQYF	TGCGCCAGCAGCTTGACAGGGGCCTCCTACGAGCAGTACTTC
many	TRBV27	TRBD2	TRBJ2-1	CASSVQAGLAGTISDNEQFF	TGTGCCAGCAGTGTACAGGCGGGACTAGCGGGCACAATCTCGGACAATGAGCAGTTCTTC
NA	TRBV2	NA	TRBJ1-2	CASNLRGNYSYTF	TGTGCCAGCAACTTAAGGGGGAACTATAGCTACACCTTC
many	TRBV29-1	TRBD1	TRBJ2-5	CSVKGAQETQYF	TGCAGCGTTAAGGGGGCACAAGAGACCCAGTACTTC
many	TRBV20-1	NA	TRBJ1-5	CSAGRGMSNQPQHF	TGCAGTGCTGGGAGGGGGATGAGCAATCAGCCCCAGCATTTT
few	TRBV18	TRBD1	TRBJ2-3	CASSPPDRGPTDTQYF	TGTGCCAGCTCACCTCCAGACAGGGGGCCTACAGATACGCAGTATTTT